This T cell receptor beta chain was identified during a study of T cells in Graves' hyperthyroidism and ophthalmopathy. Regions amplified from RNA transcripts were the TCR beta CDR3 regions. Researchers ran a first-round RT-PCR on the TCR CDR3 using the HTBI primer set. TCRdb called the multiplex PCR reads again in MiXCR, with one record for every CDR3 protein. The table has hundreds of thousands of distinct CDR3 sequences, approximately 42% seen once. Trimming at V came to 3 bases and at J to 7 bases, leaving 6 bases not matched to a gene. The CDR3 loop spans 14 amino acids. In germline, CDR1 is SGHTA, CDR2 FQGNSA.

The sequenced material came from peripheral blood or thyroid tissue (not recorded which). The gene calls are TRBV7-2 and TRBJ1-1, with TRBD1 identical over 9 bases. The receptor was derived from an adult man with Graves' disease, either hyperthyroidism or ophthalmopathy (not recorded which). CDR3 loop: CASSLGQGRGEAFF. The CDR3 DNA sequence: TGTGCCAGCAGCTTGGGACAGGGAAGGGGTGAAGCTTTCTTT.